The 28 T cell receptor beta chains reported below all come from one sample, sequenced in a study of shared T cell receptors in the human thymus. Assay used: immunoSEQ multiplex PCR; TCRdb lists only in-frame clones, some missing. The sample lists some 660,000 clones, approximately 87% seen once, with just under 0.0095% in the top ten. The same data also contributed to another study, on human thymus T cells.

Sequenced: thymocytes. The source of these receptors is a boy under three years old with a congenital heart defect.

The chain couples TRBV4-1 to TRBJ1-1; TRBD1 is a possible D gene (5 bases). The CDR3 runs to 16 residues. The germline CDR1 and CDR2 sequences are MGHRA and YSYEKL. Trimming removed 2 bases at V and 0 bases at J, with 13 bases between. CDR3 nucleotides: TGCGCCAGCAGCCAACGAAATCAGGGATTGAACACTGAAGCTTTCTTT. Encoded protein: CASSQRNQGLNTEAFF.

The V call is TRBV9, the J call TRBJ1-2; unclear D gene. Germline-derived CDR1 and CDR2 are SGDLS and YYNGEE. This CDR3 contains 16 residues. The V and J ends lost 3 bases and 7 bases respectively, with 22 bases between them. CDR3 sequence: CASSEGIGRRFLGYTF. CDR3 in DNA: TGTGCCAGCAGCGAAGGCATCGGCAGGAGGTTCCTTGGCTACACCTTC.

Concerning this clone itself: Other DNA sequences within the sample encode an identical CDR3. This chain uses TRBV5-1 with TRBJ1-3; TRBD1 matches at 11 bases. Germline assignment: CDR1 SGHRS and CDR2 YFSETQ. The V gene end was trimmed by 3 bases and the J gene end by 2 bases; junction bases not matched to a gene: 10. The CDR3 runs 18 residues. The CDR3 loop is CASSSIGQGAQTGNTIYF. DNA of the CDR3: TGCGCCAGCAGCTCGATTGGACAGGGGGCTCAGACTGGAAACACCATATATTTT.

Written as DNA, the CDR3 is TGTGCCAGCAGTGACTCGCGGGACAGGAGCTCCTACGAGCAGTACTTC. Translating gives CASSDSRDRSSYEQYF. The V call is TRBV6-4, the J call TRBJ2-7, with 8 positions matching TRBD1. Losses at the gene ends were 0 bases for V and 0 bases for J; bases not matched to a gene: 4. In germline, CDR1 is MRHNA, CDR2 SNTAGT. This CDR3 spans 16 amino acids.

The V gene is TRBV14, the J gene TRBJ2-7; D might be TRBD2 (6 bases). Trimming pared 0 bases from V and 0 bases from J, leaving 21 bases between. CDR1 SGHDN and CDR2 FVKESK come from the germline V gene. The CDR3 length is 19 residues. The chain's CDR3 is CASSQETEGRSNSSYEQYF. The CDR3 bases are TGTGCCAGCAGCCAAGAAACGGAGGGACGGTCCAACAGCTCCTACGAGCAGTACTTC.

This clone was seen a single time. V gene TRBV28 combines with J gene TRBJ2-7; no reliable D call. Germline CDR1 is MDHEN and CDR2 is SYDVKM. The CDR3 is made up of 15 amino acids. V was trimmed by 5 bases and J by 0 bases, leaving 14 bases between them. CDR3 in DNA: TGTGCCAGCAGTCGATCCTCTACCTCCTCCTACGAGCAGTACTTC. Protein product: CASSRSSTSSYEQYF.

The V call is TRBV27, the J call TRBJ1-2; D not resolved. The germline V gene has CDR1 MNHEY and CDR2 SMNVEV (reference sequence). Trimming stripped 10 bases from V and 6 bases from J, with 18 bases between. This CDR3 has 13 residues. The CDR3 spells CATHTGRGNGYTF. CDR3 nucleotide sequence: TGTGCCACCCACACGGGCAGAGGGAATGGCTACACCTTC.

Remarks on this clone: Other DNA sequences in the sample encode the same CDR3. The chain carries TRBV5-4 and TRBJ2-7, with TRBD1 identical over 9 bases. The CDR3 runs to 15 residues. Germline values: CDR1 SGHNT, CDR2 YYREEE (reference sequence). The ends lost 3 bases at V and 3 bases at J; junction bases unmatched: 7. The CDR3 reads CASSSPGTGFYEQYF. The CDR3 bases are TGTGCCAGCAGCTCCCCCGGGACAGGGTTCTACGAGCAGTACTTC.

This clone showed up just once. The J gene is TRBJ2-7, the V gene TRBV2; 7 bases agree with TRBD1. Germline V gene lookup returns CDR1 SNHLY and CDR2 FYNNEI. After removal of 6 bases from V and 5 bases from J, the junction contained 13 bases not matched to a gene. This CDR3 spans 15 amino acids. The DNA of the CDR3 is TGTGCCAGCAGCACTCCTTCGGGACAGTCTCACGAGCAGTACTTC. The encoded protein is CASSTPSGQSHEQYF.

The chain recombines TRBV19 with TRBJ1-5; TRBD1 matches 9 bases. From germline, CDR1 is LNHDA and CDR2 SQIVND (reference sequence). Trimming cost V 0 bases and J 0 bases; bases outside gene matches: 12. This CDR3 contains 20 residues. CDR3 in amino acids: CASSIDSWDRAEFSNQPQHF. The CDR3 nucleotides are TGTGCCAGTAGTATAGACTCCTGGGACAGGGCCGAATTTAGCAATCAGCCCCAGCATTTT.

The V and J genes are TRBV19 and TRBJ1-5; perhaps TRBD1 as D (5 bases). The V end lost 7 bases, the J end lost 0 bases, and 22 bases lay between the germline ends. The length of the CDR3 is 18 residues. The V gene's germline CDR1 is LNHDA and CDR2 SQIVND (reference sequence). In DNA, the CDR3 is TGTGCCAGTACCACCGGGGAGGGACGTAACTATAGCAATCAGCCCCAGCATTTT. Translated, it gives CASTTGEGRNYSNQPQHF.

The chain recombines TRBV5-6 with TRBJ2-2, with TRBD1 as a possible D gene (6 bases). The CDR3 extends over 14 amino acids. The germline V gene encodes CDR1 SGHDT and CDR2 YYEEEE. V lost 2 bases, J lost 3 bases, and 8 bases lay in between. The CDR3 region has the DNA TGTGCCAGCAGCTTTCACAGGGACACCGGGGAGCTGTTTTTT. Translated, it gives CASSFHRDTGELFF.

This chain joins TRBV19 and TRBJ1-5; no firm D call. Germline assignment: CDR1 LNHDA and CDR2 SQIVND (reference sequence). V dropped 3 bases and J dropped 6 bases, with 12 bases sitting between them. CDR3 length: 14 residues. CDR3 loop: CASSIPPGGQPQHF. The CDR3 nucleotides read TGTGCCAGTAGTATTCCACCAGGAGGTCAGCCCCAGCATTTT.

The chain uses TRBV7-6 and TRBJ2-1; tentative D call: TRBD1 (6 bases). The germline V gene has CDR1 SGHVS and CDR2 FNYEAQ. V was pared by 2 bases and J by 8 bases, with 10 bases between. The CDR3 totals 13 residues. CDR3 bases: TGTGCCAGCAGCTTATGGGGGCGGGATGAGCAGTTCTTC. This codes for CASSLWGRDEQFF.

This clone was seen only once. CDR3 residues: CASGLNKGVEAFF. The DNA of the CDR3 is TGTGCTAGTGGTTTGAATAAGGGGGTTGAAGCTTTCTTT. This chain connects TRBV12-5 to TRBJ1-1; tentatively, D is TRBD1 (6 bases). CDR1 LGHNT and CDR2 FRNRAP come from the germline V gene. This CDR3 is 13 amino acids long. Trimming left V 2 bases short and J 7 bases short, with 11 bases between. Supplemented by reference TRBV12-5 and TRBJ1-1, the full variable domain reads DARVTQTPRHKVTEMGQEVTMRCQPILGHNTVFWYRQTMMQGLELLAYFRNRAPLDDSGMPKDRFSAEMPDATLATLKIQPSEPRDSAVYFCASGLNKGVEAFFGQGTRLTVV.

The J gene is TRBJ2-2, the V gene TRBV4-3; D is possibly TRBD2 (6 bases). The CDR3 runs 21 residues. CDR1 is LGHNA, CDR2 YSLEER, per germline. Trimming took off 0 bases at V and 3 bases at J, with 26 bases between the two ends. The CDR3 protein is CASSQEYWRVGALNHTGELFF. The CDR3 coding sequence is TGCGCCAGCAGCCAAGAGTATTGGAGGGTCGGTGCTCTAAACCACACCGGGGAGCTGTTTTTT.

This chain connects TRBV29-1 to TRBJ1-5, with 10 bases aligning to TRBD1. V lost 4 bases to trimming and J lost 7 bases; unmatched junction nucleotides: 4. Germline V gene data show CDR1 as SQVTM and CDR2 as ANQGSEA. The CDR3 contains 13 residues. The CDR3 DNA sequence: TGCAGCGTTGGGGGGACAGGGGCGCAGCCCCAGCATTTT. Amino acid sequence: CSVGGTGAQPQHF.

The genes are TRBV28 and TRBJ1-2; 10 nucleotides align to TRBD1. This CDR3 has 14 amino acids. Germline-derived CDR1 and CDR2 are MDHEN and SYDVKM. The V gene end was trimmed by 3 bases and the J gene end by 10 bases; junction bases not matched to a gene: 8. CDR3 coding DNA: TGTGCCAGCAGTTTCTCCGGGACAGGGGATTTCTACACCTTC. Translation: CASSFSGTGDFYTF.

The chain uses TRBV12-5 and TRBJ2-1; D possibly corresponds to TRBD2 (5 bases). The V end lost 4 bases, the J end lost 7 bases, and 11 bases lay between the germline ends. The CDR3 spans 13 residues. In germline, CDR1 is LGHNT, CDR2 FRNRAP. The CDR3 nucleotides are TGTGCTAGTGGTTCCGGGAAAGGAAATGAGCAGTTCTTC. Translated, it gives CASGSGKGNEQFF.

The chain joins TRBV5-4 to TRBJ2-5; 9 bases fit TRBD2. The J segment lost 5 bases and the V segment lost 3 bases, leaving 23 bases of the junction unmatched. In germline, CDR1 is SGHNT, CDR2 YYREEE (reference sequence). The CDR3 contains 20 residues. The DNA for the CDR3 is TGTGCCAGCAGCTCCAAAGTGGGACCTAGCGGGAACCCCCGAGTGGAGACCCAGTACTTC. Its translation: CASSSKVGPSGNPRVETQYF.

The chain carries TRBV25-1 and TRBJ1-1, with D maybe TRBD1 (5 bases). This CDR3 spans 17 amino acids. V shed 7 bases and J shed 3 bases, with 24 bases lying between them. The germline V gene has CDR1 MGHDK and CDR2 SYGVNS. CDR3 DNA: TGTGCCAGCATACATATTGGGGAGGTCGGGGCGGACACTGAAGCTTTCTTT. Its translation: CASIHIGEVGADTEAFF.

This chain joins TRBV5-1 and TRBJ2-6, with a weak D call TRBD1 (6 bases). This CDR3 spans 19 amino acids. Germline-derived CDR1 and CDR2 are SGHRS and YFSETQ. Trimming left V 4 bases short and J 4 bases short, with 24 bases between. The CDR3 DNA is TGCGCCAGCAGCCCGTCGGTTGGTACGAGGGGGTCGGGGGCCAACGTCCTGACTTTC. It translates to CASSPSVGTRGSGANVLTF.

This sequence joins TRBV7-9 and TRBJ1-2; a possible D gene is TRBD1 (6 bases). Trimming removed 3 bases from V and 8 bases from J, with 25 bases in between. Germline-derived CDR1 and CDR2 are SEHNR and FQNEAQ (reference sequence). The CDR3 is made up of 17 amino acids. The CDR3 here is CASSFYRGAGQIWGYTF. The DNA of the CDR3 is TGTGCCAGCAGCTTTTATCGGGGGGCAGGGCAGATTTGGGGCTACACCTTC.

The CDR3 region is CSLAAGIYGYTF. CDR3 nucleotide sequence: TGCAGCTTAGCAGCGGGTATCTATGGCTACACCTTC. The rearrangement joins TRBV29-1 to TRBJ1-2; D gene unclear. CDR1 and CDR2 (germline): SQVTM, ANQGSEA. The CDR3 is 12 residues long. Trimming took off 8 bases at V and 4 bases at J, with 14 bases between the two ends.

This chain uses TRBV28 with TRBJ2-5; D remains ambiguous. The CDR3 is 14 residues long. Trimming stripped 6 bases from V and 5 bases from J, with 16 bases between. Per the germline V gene, CDR1 is MDHEN and CDR2 is SYDVKM. This CDR3 reads CASSRWAPEETQYF. The CDR3 DNA is TGTGCCAGCAGCCGGTGGGCCCCTGAGGAGACCCAGTACTTC.

The chain carries TRBV2 and TRBJ1-4; D is uncertain. The length of the CDR3 is 14 residues. In germline, CDR1 is SNHLY, CDR2 FYNNEI. V lost 6 bases, J lost 7 bases, and 15 bases lay in between. This CDR3 is CASSYTRRGEKLFF. CDR3 nucleotides: TGTGCCAGCAGCTACACGAGGCGTGGTGAAAAACTGTTTTTT.

The chain uses TRBV27 and TRBJ2-7; D is unclear. The CDR3 extends over 14 amino acids. Germline V gives CDR1 MNHEY, CDR2 SMNVEV (reference sequence). Trimming removed 2 bases from V and 2 bases from J, with 10 bases in between. This CDR3 is CASSLAPQTYEQYF. CDR3 DNA sequence: TGTGCCAGCAGTTTAGCCCCACAGACCTACGAGCAGTACTTC.

The CDR3 coding sequence is TGTGCCAGCTTGGACAGTCACAATGAGCAGTTCTTC. This encodes CASLDSHNEQFF. The gene calls are TRBV2 and TRBJ2-1, with a possible D match to TRBD1 (6 bases). Deletions cut 8 bases from V and 5 bases from J, with 10 bases between. The CDR3 spans 12 residues. Germline-derived CDR1 and CDR2 are SNHLY and FYNNEI.